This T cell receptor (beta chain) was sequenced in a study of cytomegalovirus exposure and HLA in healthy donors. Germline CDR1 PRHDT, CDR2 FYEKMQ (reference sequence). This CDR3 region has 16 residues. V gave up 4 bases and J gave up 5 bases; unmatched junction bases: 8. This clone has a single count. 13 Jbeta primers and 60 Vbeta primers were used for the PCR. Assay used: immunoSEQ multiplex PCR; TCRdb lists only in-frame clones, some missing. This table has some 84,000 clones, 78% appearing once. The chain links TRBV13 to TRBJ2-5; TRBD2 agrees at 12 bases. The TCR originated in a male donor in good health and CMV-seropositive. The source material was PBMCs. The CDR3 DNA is TGTGCCAGCAGCTACAGACTAGCGGGAGTTAAGGAGACCCAGTACTTC. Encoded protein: CASSYRLAGVKETQYF.